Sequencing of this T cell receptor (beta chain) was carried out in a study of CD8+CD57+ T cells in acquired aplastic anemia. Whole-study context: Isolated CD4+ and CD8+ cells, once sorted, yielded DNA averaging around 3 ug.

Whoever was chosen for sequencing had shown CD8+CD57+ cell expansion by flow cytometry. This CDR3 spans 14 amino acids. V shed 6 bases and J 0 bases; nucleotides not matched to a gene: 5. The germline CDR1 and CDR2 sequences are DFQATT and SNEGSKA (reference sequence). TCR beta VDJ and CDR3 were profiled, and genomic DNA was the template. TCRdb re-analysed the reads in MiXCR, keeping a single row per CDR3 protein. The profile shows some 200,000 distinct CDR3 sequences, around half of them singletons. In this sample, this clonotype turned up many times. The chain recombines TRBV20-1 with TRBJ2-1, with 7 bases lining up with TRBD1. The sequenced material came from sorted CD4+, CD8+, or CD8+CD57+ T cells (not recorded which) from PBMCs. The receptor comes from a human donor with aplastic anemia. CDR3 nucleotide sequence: TGCAGTGCCGCCCGGGACAGCTCCTACAATGAGCAGTTCTTC. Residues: CSAARDSSYNEQFF.